The 10 T cell receptor beta chains presented below share a single source sample, sequenced in a study of OX40 agonist ivuxolimab in advanced cancers. Receptors were amplified or captured by the immunoSEQ multiplex PCR assay. This is the immuneACCESS table as TCRdb keeps it, with only in-frame sequences that have V and J called. A part of the clones is gone; compared with another copy, unresolved V genes explain less than half, and the rest is unexplained. The sample table shows tens of thousands of clones, and about 87% are seen once. Approximately 9.7% of the sample lies in the top ten. The material was CD4+ or CD8+ T cells sorted from blood, obtained in a trial of the OX40 agonist ivuxolimab. The receptors derive from an adult with an advanced solid tumor such as melanoma, head and neck, liver or kidney cancer.

This clone has a handful of counts. V is TRBV7-9 and J is TRBJ1-1, with a possible D match to TRBD1 (5 bases). V was cut by 3 bases and J by 4 bases, with 12 bases left in between. Germline V lookup: CDR1 SEHNR, CDR2 FQNEAQ (reference sequence). The CDR3 spans 14 residues. In nucleotides, the CDR3 is TGTGCCAGCAGCTTTGAGGGTAGGGGCACTGAAGCTTTCTTT. This sequence encodes CASSFEGRGTEAFF.

The chain recombines TRBV28 with TRBJ1-5; possible D gene TRBD1, 5 bases. Germline V gene lookup returns CDR1 MDHEN and CDR2 SYDVKM. There are 15 residues in the CDR3. V was trimmed by 5 bases and J by 5 bases, leaving 16 bases between them. CDR3 sequence reads: CASSILTGLDQPQHF. The CDR3 nucleotides read TGTGCCAGCAGTATCCTAACAGGCTTGGATCAGCCCCAGCATTTT.

The chain carries TRBV5-4 and TRBJ1-5, with D hard to call. The CDR3 totals 13 residues. Germline V CDR1 and CDR2: SGHNT, YYREEE (reference sequence). Trimming removed 0 bases at V and 4 bases at J, with 5 bases between. The CDR3 spells CASSLGENQPQHF. The CDR3 DNA is TGTGCCAGCAGCTTGGGAGAGAATCAGCCCCAGCATTTT.

The V call is TRBV11-1, the J call TRBJ1-1; TRBD1 matches at 7 bases. J was trimmed by 5 bases and V by 6 bases; bases with no gene match: 6. This CDR3 is built from 13 residues. CDR1 and CDR2 (germline): SGHAT, FQDESV (reference sequence). CDR3 amino acids: CASSTQGGTEAFF. Written as DNA, the CDR3 is TGTGCCAGCAGTACGCAGGGGGGGACTGAAGCTTTCTTT.

Written as DNA, the CDR3 is TGTGCCAGTAGTCAGGCCTCGATGAACACTGAAGCTTTCTTT. Its translation: CASSQASMNTEAFF. V gene TRBV19 combines with J gene TRBJ1-1, with D unresolved. The germline V and J ends were trimmed by 5 bases and 0 bases, with 10 bases remaining between them. Germline V gene sequence: CDR1 LNHDA, CDR2 SQIVND (reference sequence). The CDR3 covers 14 residues.

The count of this clone is one. This chain links TRBV11-2 with TRBJ1-2; possibly TRBD1 for D (6 bases). The V gene lost 5 bases and the J gene lost 8 bases, with 21 bases spanning the gap. Germline V CDR1 and CDR2: SGHAT, FQNNGV. This CDR3 is 15 amino acids long. In DNA, the CDR3 is TGTGCCAGCAGCCCCACGGGGACACCGGCGCTCGGCTACACCTTC. It translates to CASSPTGTPALGYTF. Combining the CDR3 with reference TRBV11-2 and TRBJ1-2 gives the whole variable domain EAGVAQSPRYKIIEKRQSVAFWCNPISGHATLYWYQQILGQGPKLLIQFQNNGVVDDSQLPKDRFSAERLKGVDSTLKIQPAKLEDSAVYLCASSPTGTPALGYTFGSGTRLTVV.

The gene calls are TRBV7-3 and TRBJ1-3, with a weak D call TRBD1 (5 bases). Germline CDR1 and CDR2: SGHTA and FQGTGA. V lost 5 bases and J 2 bases, leaving 10 bases between the germline ends. The CDR3 consists of 14 residues. The DNA for the CDR3 is TGTGCCAGCAGCCCGGGACCGCCTGGAAACACCATATATTTT. This translates into CASSPGPPGNTIYF.

In its sample, this clone was seen a few times. The gene calls are TRBV9 and TRBJ1-5; the D is unclear. This CDR3 contains 13 residues. Trimming pared 4 bases from V and 3 bases from J, leaving 8 bases between. Germline CDR1 and CDR2: SGDLS and YYNGEE. The CDR3 region is CASSSGFNQPQHF. The CDR3 nucleotides read TGTGCCAGCAGCTCCGGGTTCAATCAGCCCCAGCATTTT.

The chain carries TRBV9 and TRBJ2-7, with 10 nucleotides matching TRBD2. CDR3 size: 15 residues. V trimming: 0 bases; J trimming: 2 bases; junction bases outside the gene matches: 2. CDR1 and CDR2 (germline): SGDLS, YYNGEE. The CDR3 coding sequence is TGTGCCAGCAGCGTAGGGCTAGCGGGAGCCTACGAGCAGTACTTC. It specifies CASSVGLAGAYEQYF.

The gene calls are TRBV4-3 and TRBJ2-7; 10 positions match TRBD1. V was pared by 4 bases and J by 0 bases, with 6 bases of the junction left unmatched. This CDR3 comprises 16 residues. The germline V gene encodes CDR1 LGHNA and CDR2 YSLEER. CDR3 coding DNA: TGCGCCAGCAGCCCTTCTTGGACAGGGGGCTCCTACGAGCAGTACTTC. Its protein is CASSPSWTGGSYEQYF.